This is a list of T cell receptor beta chains from one sample in a study of naive and memory T cell subsets. TCRdb processed the UMI-ligation and nested PCR reads anew with MiXCR; each CDR3 protein has one entry. The sample consists of around 35,000 distinct CDR3 sequences, about 14% of them appearing once. Material for sequencing was effector memory CD4+ T cells from blood. The origin of the receptors is a human donor in good health. The CDR3 runs from the conserved cysteine through the conserved F or W. The order of the fields is clone size, CDR3 length, D gene, V gene, J gene, CDR3 protein, CDR3 DNA. A D gene is named only where the DNA matches it firmly. Part of the rows lack a size; the others show once, few, many or a class for expanded clones.

size: medium-sized; length: 12; D: .; V: TRBV3-1; J: TRBJ2-1; CDR3: CASSPTSRVQFF; DNA: TGTGCCAGCAGCCCAACGTCGAGGGTGCAGTTCTTC
size: .; length: 15; D: .; V: TRBV11-3; J: TRBJ2-1; CDR3: CASMVCGMKLGEQFF; DNA: TGTGCCAGCATGGTCTGCGGGATGAAATTAGGTGAGCAGTTCTTC
size: .; length: 13; D: .; V: TRBV7-9; J: TRBJ1-5; CDR3: CASSLGHNQPQHF; DNA: TGTGCCAGCAGCTTAGGCCACAATCAGCCCCAGCATTTT
size: .; length: 12; D: .; V: TRBV29-1; J: TRBJ1-2; CDR3: CSGLRGLYGYTF; DNA: TGCAGCGGCCTTCGGGGGCTCTATGGCTACACCTTC
size: many; length: 11; D: .; V: TRBV7-9; J: TRBJ2-1; CDR3: CASSLNNEQFF; DNA: TGTGCCAGCAGCTTGAACAATGAGCAGTTCTTC
size: many; length: 12; D: .; V: TRBV7-2; J: TRBJ2-3; CDR3: CASSSPGDTQYF; DNA: TGTGCCAGCAGCAGCCCCGGGGATACGCAGTATTTT
size: many; length: 14; D: .; V: TRBV7-8; J: TRBJ2-1; CDR3: CASSLGDSRREQFF; DNA: TGTGCCAGCAGCTTGGGTGACTCCAGGCGTGAGCAGTTCTTC
size: .; length: 18; D: .; V: TRBV7-8; J: TRBJ1-3; CDR3: CASSSQLFGPTSGNTIYF; DNA: TGTGCCAGCAGCTCTCAACTTTTCGGCCCAACCTCTGGAAACACCATATATTTT
size: few; length: 16; D: TRBD2; V: TRBV20-1; J: TRBJ2-3; CDR3: CSAETGTSGRSDTQYF; DNA: TGCAGTGCTGAAACCGGGACTAGCGGGAGGTCAGATACGCAGTATTTT
size: few; length: 14; D: TRBD2; V: TRBV20-1; J: TRBJ2-7; CDR3: CSATPRGSSYEQYF; DNA: TGCAGTGCTACCCCCCGCGGGAGCTCCTACGAGCAGTACTTC
size: .; length: 12; D: .; V: TRBV29-1; J: TRBJ2-3; CDR3: CSVVYLGTGQYF; DNA: TGCAGCGTTGTATATCTGGGTACAGGGCAGTATTTT
size: .; length: 13; D: .; V: TRBV7-6; J: TRBJ2-7; CDR3: CASSLPPGGKQYF; DNA: TGTGCCAGCAGTTTACCCCCTGGCGGAAAGCAGTACTTC
size: .; length: 14; D: TRBD1; V: TRBV5-1; J: TRBJ1-4; CDR3: CASSPGQTNEKLFF; DNA: TGCGCCAGCAGCCCGGGACAGACTAATGAAAAACTGTTTTTT
size: many; length: 15; D: .; V: TRBV5-6; J: TRBJ2-7; CDR3: CASSLGADGVYEQYF; DNA: TGTGCCAGCAGCTTGGGAGCGGACGGAGTCTACGAGCAGTACTTC
size: .; length: 16; D: TRBD2; V: TRBV18; J: TRBJ2-3; CDR3: CASSPAASGSRDTQYF; DNA: TGTGCCAGCTCCCCTGCCGCTAGCGGGAGTCGAGATACGCAGTATTTT
size: few; length: 14; D: TRBD2; V: TRBV6-1; J: TRBJ2-7; CDR3: CASTGLAGGYEQYF; DNA: TGTGCCAGCACCGGACTAGCGGGAGGGTACGAGCAGTACTTC
size: few; length: 19; D: .; V: TRBV30; J: TRBJ2-1; CDR3: CAWSGGQWTRERAGSEQFF; DNA: TGTGCCTGGAGTGGCGGCCAGTGGACGCGGGAAAGGGCTGGGAGTGAGCAGTTCTTC
size: many; length: 15; D: TRBD1; V: TRBV6-5; J: TRBJ2-1; CDR3: CASSRPGQGFYEQFF; DNA: TGTGCCAGCAGTAGACCGGGACAGGGGTTCTATGAGCAGTTCTTC
size: few; length: 17; D: TRBD2; V: TRBV7-2; J: TRBJ2-7; CDR3: CASSLTSSVEGGYEQYF; DNA: TGTGCCAGCAGCTTAACGAGCTCTGTAGAGGGAGGGTACGAGCAGTACTTC
size: many; length: 14; D: TRBD1; V: TRBV7-2; J: TRBJ2-7; CDR3: CASTGGQAGYEQYF; DNA: TGTGCCAGCACCGGGGGACAGGCGGGCTACGAGCAGTACTTC